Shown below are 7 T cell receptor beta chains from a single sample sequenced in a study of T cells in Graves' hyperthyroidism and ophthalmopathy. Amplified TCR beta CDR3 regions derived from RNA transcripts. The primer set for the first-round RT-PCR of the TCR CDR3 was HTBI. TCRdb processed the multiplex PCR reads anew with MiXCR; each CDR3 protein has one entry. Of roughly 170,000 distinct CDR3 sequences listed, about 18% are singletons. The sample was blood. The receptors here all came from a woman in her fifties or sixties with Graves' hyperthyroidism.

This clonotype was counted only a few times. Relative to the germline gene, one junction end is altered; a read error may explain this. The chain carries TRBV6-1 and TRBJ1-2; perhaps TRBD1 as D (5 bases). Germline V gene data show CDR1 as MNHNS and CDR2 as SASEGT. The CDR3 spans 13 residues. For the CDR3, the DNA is TGTGCCAGCAGCCCACACCGGGACTATGGCCACACCTTC. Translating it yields CASSPHRDYGHTF.

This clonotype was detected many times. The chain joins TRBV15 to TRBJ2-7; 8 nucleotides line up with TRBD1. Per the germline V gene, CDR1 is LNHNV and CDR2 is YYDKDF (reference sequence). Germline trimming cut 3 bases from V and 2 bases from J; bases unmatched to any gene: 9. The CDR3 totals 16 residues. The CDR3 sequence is CATSSPGTGETYEQYF. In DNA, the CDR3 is TGTGCCACCAGCAGTCCCGGGACAGGTGAAACCTACGAGCAGTACTTC.

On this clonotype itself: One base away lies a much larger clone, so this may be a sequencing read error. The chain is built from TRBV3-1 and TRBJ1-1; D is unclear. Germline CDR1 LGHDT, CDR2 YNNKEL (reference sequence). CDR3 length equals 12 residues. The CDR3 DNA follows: TGTGCCGGCAGCCTCAAGTGGGAGGAGGCTTTCTTT. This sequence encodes CAGSLKWEEAFF. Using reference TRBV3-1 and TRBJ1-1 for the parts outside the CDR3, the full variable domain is DTAVSQTPKYLVTQMGNDKSIKCEQNLGHDTMYWYKQDSKKFLKIMFSYNNKELIINETVPNRFSPKSPDKAHLNLHINSLELGDSAVYFCAGSLKWEEAFFGQGTRLTVV.

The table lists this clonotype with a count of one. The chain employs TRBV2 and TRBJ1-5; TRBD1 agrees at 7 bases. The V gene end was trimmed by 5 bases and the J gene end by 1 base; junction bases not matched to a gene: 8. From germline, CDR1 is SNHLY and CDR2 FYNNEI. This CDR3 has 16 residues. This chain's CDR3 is CASSLEGAGSNQPQHF. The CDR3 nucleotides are TGTGCCAGCAGTTTGGAGGGGGCAGGGAGCAATCAGCCCCAGCATTTT.

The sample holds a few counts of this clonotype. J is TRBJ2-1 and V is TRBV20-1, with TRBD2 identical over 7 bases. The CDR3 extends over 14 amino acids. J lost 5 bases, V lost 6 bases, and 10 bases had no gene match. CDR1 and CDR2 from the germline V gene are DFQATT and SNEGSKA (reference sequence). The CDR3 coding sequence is TGCAGTGCCCCTACTAGCGCGTCTAACAATGAGCAGTTCTTC. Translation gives CSAPTSASNNEQFF.

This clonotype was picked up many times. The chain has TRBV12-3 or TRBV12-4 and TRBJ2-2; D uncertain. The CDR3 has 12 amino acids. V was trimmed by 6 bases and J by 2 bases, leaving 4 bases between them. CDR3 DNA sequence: TGTGCCAGCAGCTTAAACACCGGGGAGCTGTTTTTT. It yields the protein CASSLNTGELFF.

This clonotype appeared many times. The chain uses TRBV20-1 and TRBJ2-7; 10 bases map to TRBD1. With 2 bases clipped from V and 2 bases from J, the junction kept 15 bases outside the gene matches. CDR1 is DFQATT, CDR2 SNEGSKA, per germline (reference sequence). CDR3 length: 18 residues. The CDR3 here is CSARTSLDRGPLTYEQYF. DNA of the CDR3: TGCAGTGCTAGAACCTCCTTAGACAGGGGGCCTTTAACCTACGAGCAGTACTTC.